This T cell receptor (beta chain) stems from a study of cytomegalovirus exposure and HLA in healthy donors. PCR involved 60 Vbeta and 13 Jbeta primers. The repertoire was sequenced with immunoSEQ multiplex PCR; TCRdb's copy has only in-frame clones and lacks some. The data show approximately 170,000 clones, 79% seen once. The receptor was derived from a woman aged 18-29 years in good health and CMV-seronegative. Sequenced input: PBMCs.

The CDR3 protein is CASSQTIAPGTSGNEQFF. CDR3 nucleotide sequence: TGCGCCAGCAGCCAAACAATTGCCCCCGGGACTAGCGGGAATGAGCAGTTCTTC. J is TRBJ2-1 and V is TRBV4-3; the match to TRBD2 covers 12 bases. This CDR3 comprises 18 residues. With 2 bases clipped from V and 7 bases from J, the junction kept 12 bases outside the gene matches. Per the germline V gene, CDR1 is LGHNA and CDR2 is YSLEER.